These 17 T cell receptor beta chains were sequenced from one sample in a study of CD8 T cells in Susac syndrome. Random hexamers were used to reverse transcribe an amount of roughly 0.5 to 1 ug RNA. TCRdb reprocessed the immunoSEQ multiplex PCR reads via MiXCR and lists one record per CDR3 protein. This sample has some 130,000 distinct CDR3 sequences; 85% to 95% occur once, and the top ten carry about 0.18%. Sample: CD8+ T cells from PBMCs. The receptors here all came from a human donor with Susac syndrome.

The chain links TRBV15 to TRBJ2-7; D might be TRBD1 (6 bases). This CDR3 spans 14 amino acids. V lost 5 bases and J lost 3, with 14 bases in between. The germline gives CDR1 LNHNV, CDR2 YYDKDF (reference sequence). In DNA, the CDR3 is TGTGCCACCAGCCTTTCTGCGGACAGCTACGAGCAGTACTTC. This codes for CATSLSADSYEQYF.

V usage is TRBV6-5 and J usage is TRBJ2-1; TRBD1 matches at 10 bases. J was trimmed by 7 bases and V by 5 bases; bases with no gene match: 8. Per germline, CDR1 MNHEY and CDR2 SVGAGI. The CDR3 is made up of 15 amino acids. CDR3 loop: CASSQGTGAGNEQFF. In DNA, the CDR3 is TGTGCCAGCAGTCAGGGGACAGGGGCGGGGAATGAGCAGTTCTTC.

This sequence joins TRBV29-1 and TRBJ2-7; D may be TRBD1 (5 bases). The germline V and J ends were trimmed by 3 bases and 2 bases, with 8 bases remaining between them. The CDR3 totals 12 residues. Germline V gene data show CDR1 as SQVTM and CDR2 as ANQGSEA. For the CDR3, the DNA is TGCAGCGTTGAGACAGATCCCTACGAGCAGTACTTC. It codes for CSVETDPYEQYF.

This clonotype was detected a few times. The chain carries TRBV27 and TRBJ1-1; the D is unclear. The V end was cut by 5 bases, the J end by 3 bases, with 10 bases between. CDR3 length equals 13 residues. CDR1 is MNHEY and CDR2 is SMNVEV in the germline V gene (reference sequence). CDR3 protein: CASSPPGDTEAFF. The CDR3 nucleotides are TGTGCCAGCAGTCCCCCGGGAGACACTGAAGCTTTCTTT.

The DNA of the CDR3 is TGTGCCAGCACTTCCGGGGTGGGCTATGGCTACACCTTC. Residues: CASTSGVGYGYTF. This chain uses TRBV27 with TRBJ1-2, with unresolved D. V was trimmed by 7 bases and J by 4 bases, leaving 13 bases between them. CDR1 and CDR2 (germline): MNHEY, SMNVEV (reference sequence). This CDR3 has 13 residues.

The gene calls are TRBV4-1 and TRBJ2-7; 7 positions agree with TRBD2. Trimming cost V 2 bases and J 5 bases; bases outside gene matches: 9. This CDR3 is built from 15 residues. CDR1 and CDR2 (germline): MGHRA, YSYEKL. The CDR3 nucleotides read TGCGCCAGCAGCCAACTGGTCCGGGAGGACCACGAGCAGTACTTC. This codes for CASSQLVREDHEQYF.

The chain links TRBV27 to TRBJ2-2; D possibly corresponds to TRBD1 (6 bases). CDR1 is MNHEY and CDR2 is SMNVEV in the germline V gene (reference sequence). The V and J ends lost 5 bases and 6 bases respectively, with 19 bases between them. This CDR3 is 16 amino acids long. The CDR3 loop is CASSPHLGTTPGELFF. The CDR3 coding sequence is TGTGCCAGCAGTCCCCACCTCGGGACAACTCCCGGGGAGCTGTTTTTT.

The chain joins TRBV6-1 to TRBJ1-2; D ambiguous. V was trimmed by 0 bases and J by 0 bases, leaving 14 bases between them. Germline lookup yields CDR1 MNHNS and CDR2 SASEGT. CDR3 length: 17 amino acids. As DNA, the CDR3 is TGTGCCAGCAGTGAAGCGCTCGGAGGGTCGGCTAACTATGGCTACACCTTC. It codes for CASSEALGGSANYGYTF.

The V gene is TRBV6-5, the J gene TRBJ2-2; D is unresolved. Trimming stripped 0 bases from V and 4 bases from J, with 9 bases between. The CDR3 totals 15 residues. Germline lookup yields CDR1 MNHEY and CDR2 SVGAGI. DNA of the CDR3: TGTGCCAGCAGTTACTCCCCGGACGTCACCGGGGAGCTGTTTTTT. Its translation: CASSYSPDVTGELFF.

The chain joins TRBV4-1 to TRBJ2-6; TRBD1 matches at 7 bases. The J segment lost 0 bases and the V segment lost 1 base, leaving 9 bases of the junction unmatched. From germline, CDR1 is MGHRA and CDR2 YSYEKL. This CDR3 comprises 19 residues. For the CDR3, the DNA is TGCGCCAGCAGCCAAGGCCTCCGGGACAGATTCTCTGGGGCCAACGTCCTGACTTTC. Translation: CASSQGLRDRFSGANVLTF.

V usage is TRBV11-1 and J usage is TRBJ1-5, with D perhaps matching TRBD1 (5 bases). The CDR3 runs 13 residues. Germline V gives CDR1 SGHAT, CDR2 FQDESV (reference sequence). The V end was cut by 5 bases, the J end by 4 bases, with 9 bases between. Here the CDR3 DNA reads TGTGCCAGCAGCCCGGGACGGAATCAGCCCCAGCATTTT. Residues: CASSPGRNQPQHF.

This chain uses TRBV9 with TRBJ2-6; tentatively, D is TRBD1 (6 bases). The germline CDR1 and CDR2 sequences are SGDLS and YYNGEE. This CDR3 has 16 amino acids. V lost 5 bases and J lost 3, with 15 bases in between. The CDR3 spells CASRDTGRGGANVLTF. The DNA for the CDR3 is TGTGCCAGCAGAGATACAGGGAGAGGTGGGGCCAACGTCCTGACTTTC. The full variable domain, in which reference TRBV9 and TRBJ2-6 provide the parts outside the CDR3, is DSGVTQTPKHLITATGQRVTLRCSPRSGDLSVYWYQQSLDQGLQFLIQYYNGEERAKGNILERFSAQQFPDLHSELNLSSLELGDSALYFCASRDTGRGGANVLTFGAGSRLTVL.

This chain uses TRBV7-9 with TRBJ2-7; the D call may be TRBD1 or TRBD2 (6 bases each). This CDR3 has 13 amino acids. Between the trimmed V and J ends, which lost 8 bases and 0 bases, there was a span of 11 bases. CDR1 and CDR2 (germline): SEHNR, FQNEAQ (reference sequence). The CDR3 loop is CASRGTISYEQYF. For the CDR3, the DNA is TGTGCCAGCCGGGGGACAATCTCCTACGAGCAGTACTTC.

The genes are TRBV4-1 and TRBJ2-1; D uncertain. V was shortened by 0 bases and J by 10 bases, with 19 bases between the two germline ends. In germline, CDR1 is MGHRA, CDR2 YSYEKL. This CDR3 region has 16 residues. The CDR3: CASSQEGRAPYREQFF. Here the CDR3 DNA reads TGCGCCAGCAGCCAAGAGGGCCGGGCCCCGTACCGGGAGCAGTTCTTC.

This CDR3 reads CATLGTGASEYREQFF. The DNA of the CDR3 is TGTGCCACCTTGGGGACAGGGGCGTCGGAGTACAGGGAGCAGTTCTTC. This chain uses TRBV21-1 with TRBJ2-1; the D call TRBD1 from the table was never checked on the DNA. TRBV21-1 is reported as a pseudogene. The length of the CDR3 is 16 residues.

The chain has TRBV29-1 and TRBJ2-7; 10 bases map to TRBD1. The V segment lost 6 bases and the J segment 8 bases; nucleotides outside the gene matches: 10. Germline CDR1 and CDR2: SQVTM and ANQGSEA. The CDR3 extends over 13 amino acids. CDR3 in amino acids: CSVRPGQGNKQYF. CDR3 sequence (DNA): TGCAGCGTCAGACCGGGACAGGGGAACAAGCAGTACTTC.

The chain couples TRBV24-1 to TRBJ2-2; D unresolved. CDR3 length: 14 residues. Looked up from germline, CDR1 is KGHDR and CDR2 is SFDVKD. V was pared by 6 bases and J by 6 bases, with 13 bases between. This CDR3 is CATSPHGRPGELFF. CDR3 in DNA: TGTGCCACCAGTCCCCACGGGCGTCCCGGGGAGCTGTTTTTT.